The 13 T cell receptor beta chains listed next were all sequenced from one sample in a study of regulatory T cells in long-lasting Graves disease. Arm-PCR of CDR3 regions with iRepertoire HTBI primers generated TCR beta libraries. TCRdb processed the multiplex PCR reads anew with MiXCR; each CDR3 protein has one entry. The table shows roughly 450,000 distinct CDR3 sequences, with less than 25% occurring only once. As for time point: persistent/refractory GD, antithyroid drugs over 5 years with positive TRAb. PBMC-derived RNA was used for the TCR library. Material: peripheral blood mononuclear cells (PBMCs), obtained when the disease was refractory, from a patient treated with antithyroid drugs. All receptors come from a female donor with Graves disease.

This clonotype was seen at least ten times. This CDR3 reads CASSWKTSGVYEQYF. As DNA, the CDR3 is TGTGCCAGCAGCTGGAAGACGTCTGGGGTCTACGAGCAGTACTTC. The V gene is TRBV7-2, the J gene TRBJ2-7, with D hard to call. From germline, CDR1 is SGHTA and CDR2 FQGNSA. The CDR3 runs 15 residues. Between the trimmed V and J ends, which lost 4 bases and 3 bases, there was a span of 16 bases.

The gene calls are TRBV29-1 and TRBJ2-6; 11 positions match TRBD1. The J segment lost 0 bases and the V segment lost 6 bases, leaving 4 bases of the junction unmatched. The CDR3 loop spans 16 amino acids. Germline lookup yields CDR1 SQVTM and CDR2 ANQGSEA. CDR3 region: CSVLGQGASGANVLTF. The CDR3 bases are TGCAGCGTCCTAGGACAGGGGGCCTCTGGGGCCAACGTCCTGACTTTC.

V and J are TRBV6-1 and TRBJ2-3, with 8 bases aligning to TRBD2. The CDR3 spans 15 residues. The V and J ends lost 8 bases and 2 bases, in that order; junction bases with no gene match: 9. The germline V gene encodes CDR1 MNHNS and CDR2 SASEGT. The chain's CDR3 is CASSGLGSSTDTQYF. CDR3 nucleotides: TGTGCCAGCTCGGGACTAGGCAGCTCCACAGATACGCAGTATTTT.

A few counts support this clonotype. The CDR3 DNA reads TGTGCCAGCAGCCTACACGTAAGCTCCTACGAGCAGTACTTC. Its translation: CASSLHVSSYEQYF. The chain has TRBV6-2 or TRBV6-3 and TRBJ2-7, with unresolved D. V shed 6 bases and J shed 0 bases, with 12 bases lying between them. The CDR3 runs 14 residues. The germline V gene has CDR1 MNHEY and CDR2 SVGEGT.

The chain is built from TRBV20-1 and TRBJ2-1; 12 nucleotides agree with TRBD2. From germline, CDR1 is DFQATT and CDR2 SNEGSKA (reference sequence). V was clipped by 0 bases and J by 1 base; unmatched bases: 7. The length of the CDR3 is 18 residues. Written as DNA, the CDR3 is TGCAGTGCTAGAGACTACACAGGGACTAGCGGGTCCTACAATGAGCAGTTCTTC. It codes for CSARDYTGTSGSYNEQFF.

The rearrangement uses TRBV7-9 and TRBJ1-1, with TRBD1 as a possible D gene (5 bases). The CDR3 is 15 residues long. Germline V gives CDR1 SEHNR, CDR2 FQNEAQ (reference sequence). V gave up 1 base and J gave up 0 bases, with 9 bases separating them. The CDR3 bases are TGTGCCAGCAGCTTAGACTCAGGGCTGAACACTGAAGCTTTCTTT. Translated: CASSLDSGLNTEAFF.

J is TRBJ1-4 and V is TRBV5-1; D is uncertain. In germline, CDR1 is SGHRS, CDR2 YFSETQ. CDR3 length: 15 amino acids. V was trimmed by 1 base and J by 7 bases, leaving 14 bases between them. The CDR3 reads CASSLKWTTGEKLFF. CDR3 sequence (DNA): TGCGCCAGCAGCTTGAAATGGACGACGGGTGAAAAACTGTTTTTT.

The chain recombines TRBV12-3 or TRBV12-4 with TRBJ2-3; 7 bases are a match to TRBD2. The CDR3 extends over 14 amino acids. V gave up 3 bases and J gave up 2 bases; unmatched junction bases: 2. The CDR3 sequence is CASSLSGDTDTQYF. CDR3 DNA sequence: TGTGCCAGCAGTTTGAGCGGGGACACAGATACGCAGTATTTT.

The rearrangement uses TRBV29-1 and TRBJ1-1, with TRBD1 matching 8 bases. The CDR3 is 14 amino acids. Germline V gene sequence: CDR1 SQVTM, CDR2 ANQGSEA. Losses at the gene ends were 4 bases for V and 4 bases for J; bases not matched to a gene: 8. The DNA of the CDR3 is TGCAGCGTTGGTAAGACAGGGGCTGCCACTGAAGCTTTCTTT. Residues: CSVGKTGAATEAFF.

This clonotype has at least ten counts. This chain links TRBV6-1 with TRBJ2-5; 9 bases are shared with TRBD1. The length of the CDR3 is 14 residues. V lost 10 bases to trimming and J lost 2 bases; unmatched junction nucleotides: 8. Germline V gene lookup returns CDR1 MNHNS and CDR2 SASEGT. CDR3 in amino acids: CATRAGQGQETQYF. The DNA for the CDR3 is TGTGCCACCAGAGCGGGACAGGGTCAAGAGACCCAGTACTTC.

This chain uses TRBV29-1 with TRBJ2-7; D is uncertain. Germline CDR1 SQVTM, CDR2 ANQGSEA. Trimming shortened V by 5 bases and J by 3 bases, and 8 bases separated the two germline ends. This CDR3 contains 11 residues. In DNA, the CDR3 is TGCAGCGTTCGGATTCGCTACGAGCAGTACTTC. This encodes CSVRIRYEQYF.

This clonotype was counted ten times or more. One junction end disagrees with the germline gene, perhaps due to a read error. The rearrangement joins TRBV5-1 to TRBJ2-7; 7 bases are a match to TRBD2. The CDR3 covers 14 residues. CDR1 and CDR2 (germline): SGHRS, YFSETQ. The CDR3 DNA sequence: TGTGCCAGCAGCTTGGGCGGGAGTCATTACGAGCAGTACTTC. It encodes CASSLGGSHYEQYF.

The rearrangement joins TRBV20-1 to TRBJ2-7; D ambiguous. Germline loops: CDR1 DFQATT, CDR2 SNEGSKA (reference sequence). Trimming left V 3 bases short and J 0 bases short, with 12 bases between. This CDR3 contains 14 residues. CDR3 DNA: TGCAGTGCTAGGGACGGACGAGTCTCCTACGAGCAGTACTTC. Translation: CSARDGRVSYEQYF.